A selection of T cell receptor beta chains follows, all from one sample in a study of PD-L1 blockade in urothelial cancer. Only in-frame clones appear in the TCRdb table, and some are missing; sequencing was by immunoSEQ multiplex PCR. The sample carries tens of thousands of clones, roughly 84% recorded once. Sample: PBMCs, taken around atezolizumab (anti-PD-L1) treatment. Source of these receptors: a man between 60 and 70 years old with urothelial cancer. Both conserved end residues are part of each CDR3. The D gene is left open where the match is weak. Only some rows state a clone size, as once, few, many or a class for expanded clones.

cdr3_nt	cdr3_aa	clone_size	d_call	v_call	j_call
TGTGCCAGCAGTCCTACAGGGTACGGGGCCAACGTCCTGACTTTC	CASSPTGYGANVLTF	-	-	TRBV28	TRBJ2-6
TGTGCCTGGAGATACCCAGGGGGAGTGAACACTGAAGCTTTCTTT	CAWRYPGGVNTEAFF	-	TRBD1	TRBV30	TRBJ1-1
TGTGCCAGCTCACCGTTTAGGGAGAGCACTGAAGCTTTCTTT	CASSPFRESTEAFF	-	-	TRBV18	TRBJ1-1
TGTGCCAGCTCACCTCAATCTGGAAACACCATATATTTT	CASSPQSGNTIYF	few	-	TRBV18	TRBJ1-3
TGTGCCAGCAGCGTAGCTGGGGCGAACGGCTACACCTTC	CASSVAGANGYTF	once	-	TRBV9	TRBJ1-2
TGCGCCGCCAGCAGGCGGGGGCCCAGCACAGATACGCAGTATTTT	CAASRRGPSTDTQYF	-	-	TRBV5-1	TRBJ2-3
TGTGCCAGCACCAAAAGGACTAGCGGGAGTGCGAACACCGGGGAGCTGTTTTTT	CASTKRTSGSANTGELFF	few	TRBD2	TRBV9	TRBJ2-2
TGCGCCAGCAGCGCGCAGGGGACAGATACGCAGTATTTT	CASSAQGTDTQYF	-	-	TRBV5-1	TRBJ2-3
TGTGCCAGCAGCTTACAGCATCTTGGCGGCTACGAGCAGTACTTC	CASSLQHLGGYEQYF	-	-	TRBV11-2	TRBJ2-7
TGTGCCAGTAGAAATGGACAGGGGGCCGTCTACGAGCAGTACTTC	CASRNGQGAVYEQYF	once	TRBD1	TRBV19	TRBJ2-7
TGTGCCAGCAGCTTGGCCGACAGGGAGAACACTGAAGCTTTCTTT	CASSLADRENTEAFF	few	TRBD1	TRBV5-6	TRBJ1-1
TGCGCCAGCAGCGTCGGCAGGGGGTCCTACGAGCAGTACTTC	CASSVGRGSYEQYF	-	TRBD1	TRBV4-1	TRBJ2-7
TGTGCCAGCAGTGACGGGACTAGCGGGGGGGCCGATACGCAGTATTTT	CASSDGTSGGADTQYF	-	TRBD2	TRBV6-4	TRBJ2-3
TGTGCCAGCGGACACCCCGGGGAGCTGTTTTTT	CASGHPGELFF	-	-	TRBV25-1	TRBJ2-2
TGTGCCAGCAGGTCTAGCGGGGGGGTAAGGTATGAGCAGTTCTTC	CASRSSGGVRYEQFF	-	TRBD2	TRBV6-1	TRBJ2-1
TGTGCCAGCACCCCAGGGGGGCGCCGAACTGAAGCTTTCTTT	CASTPGGRRTEAFF	-	TRBD1	TRBV6-5	TRBJ1-1
TGTGCCAGCAGTCGGGACAGGGGTACGGAGACCCAGTACTTC	CASSRDRGTETQYF	-	TRBD1	TRBV7-3	TRBJ2-5
TGTGCCAGCAGGCGGACTAGCGGTGACAATGAGCAGTTCTTC	CASRRTSGDNEQFF	-	TRBD2	TRBV11-2	TRBJ2-1
TGCGCCAGCAGCTTGGGACACAGGAACACCGGGGAGCTGTTTTTT	CASSLGHRNTGELFF	-	-	TRBV5-1	TRBJ2-2
TGCGCCAGCAGCTTGCGCCCGGACAGGGGTGAAAATGAGCAGTTCTTC	CASSLRPDRGENEQFF	-	TRBD1	TRBV5-1	TRBJ2-1
TGTGCCAGCAGCTCGGACAGGAATGAAAAACTGTTTTTT	CASSSDRNEKLFF	few	TRBD1	TRBV13	TRBJ1-4
TGTGCCAGCAGACGAAGCCAGGCCCAGCCCCAGCATTTT	CASRRSQAQPQHF	-	-	TRBV28	TRBJ1-5
TGCGCCAGCAGCCAAGAATTTGCTGGCCGCTCTGGGGCCAACGTCCTGACTTTC	CASSQEFAGRSGANVLTF	-	-	TRBV4-1	TRBJ2-6
TGTGCCAGCAGCCCGACAGGACCAGCAACTAATGAAAAACTGTTTTTT	CASSPTGPATNEKLFF	-	-	TRBV7-7	TRBJ1-4
TGTGCCAGCAGCAACAGGGACTACGAGCAGTACTTC	CASSNRDYEQYF	-	-	TRBV7-2	TRBJ2-7
TGTGCCAGCAGTTTAAAACAGGGGAACCAAGAGACCCAGTACTTC	CASSLKQGNQETQYF	-	TRBD1	TRBV7-9	TRBJ2-5
TGTGCCAGCAGTTTATCATATAGCGGGAGCGGCGAGCAGTACTTC	CASSLSYSGSGEQYF	-	TRBD2	TRBV27	TRBJ2-7
TGTGCCAGTAGTCAGGGAACTAGCGGGGGCACAGATACGCAGTATTTT	CASSQGTSGGTDTQYF	-	TRBD2	TRBV19	TRBJ2-3
TGTGCCACCAGCAGCCGTAGCACTGAAGCTTTCTTT	CATSSRSTEAFF	few	-	TRBV15	TRBJ1-1
TGTGCCAGCAGCTTAGCGGGGGGGCCCGGAGATACGCAGTATTTT	CASSLAGGPGDTQYF	-	TRBD2	TRBV5-6	TRBJ2-3
TGTGCCAGCAGCCTTCGGAACCCAGGACAGACCACCAATCAGCCCCAGCATTTT	CASSLRNPGQTTNQPQHF	-	-	TRBV11-2	TRBJ1-5
TGCGCCAGCAGCGGCTCGGGGACAGGGGGCGGTGAAAAACTGTTTTTT	CASSGSGTGGGEKLFF	-	TRBD1	TRBV5-1	TRBJ1-4
TGCGCCAGCAGCCCGGGACAGGGGAATCAGCCCCAGCATTTT	CASSPGQGNQPQHF	-	TRBD1	TRBV5-1	TRBJ1-5
TGTGCTAGTGGTTCCCCCTTAGCGGGAGGGACAGATACGCAGTATTTT	CASGSPLAGGTDTQYF	once	TRBD2	TRBV12-5	TRBJ2-3
TGCGCCAGCAGCCAATCGACAGGGGTGACCTACGAGCAGTACTTC	CASSQSTGVTYEQYF	-	TRBD1	TRBV4-1	TRBJ2-7
TGTGCCAGCAGTCGTCCCGGGACAGGGGACTACGAGCAGTACTTC	CASSRPGTGDYEQYF	few	TRBD1	TRBV28	TRBJ2-7
TGTGCCAGCAGCCCGGGGGTGTATCCGGACGAGCAGTACTTC	CASSPGVYPDEQYF	-	-	TRBV7-2	TRBJ2-7
TGTGCCTGGAGCCAAACTAATGAGCAGTTCTTC	CAWSQTNEQFF	-	-	TRBV30	TRBJ2-1
TGTGCCAGCAGTGACAGGAACACTGAAGCTTTCTTT	CASSDRNTEAFF	-	-	TRBV6-1	TRBJ1-1
TGTGCCAGCAGCCAATCGCCGGGGGCTGGGGCCAACGTCCTGACTTTC	CASSQSPGAGANVLTF	once	-	TRBV7-2	TRBJ2-6
TGTGCCTGGAGTGCCAGCGGGGGTTCGGATGAGCAGTTCTTC	CAWSASGGSDEQFF	few	TRBD2	TRBV30	TRBJ2-1
TGTGCCAGCAGTTTACTAGCGGAATCCTACGAGCAGTACTTC	CASSLLAESYEQYF	-	TRBD2	TRBV6-5	TRBJ2-7
TGTGCCAGCAGCGTAGACGAGGGTTTCACTGAAGCTTTCTTT	CASSVDEGFTEAFF	-	-	TRBV9	TRBJ1-1
TGTGCCAGCAGTGAAGCCCGGGGAGGTTTAGAGACCCAGTACTTC	CASSEARGGLETQYF	-	-	TRBV6-1	TRBJ2-5
TGTGCCAGCAGCCAGCCCCTAGTTGGGGAGACCCAGTACTTC	CASSQPLVGETQYF	-	-	TRBV14	TRBJ2-5
TGTGCCAGCAGGTGGGGGGGCGAGCAGTACTTC	CASRWGGEQYF	-	TRBD2	TRBV27	TRBJ2-7
TGTGCCAGCAGCGAGGAACGGGGTGAAGCTTTCTTT	CASSEERGEAFF	-	-	TRBV28	TRBJ1-1
TGCGCCAGCAGTGGTCGGACAGGAATTAACTATGGCTACACCTTC	CASSGRTGINYGYTF	-	TRBD1	TRBV10-2	TRBJ1-2
TGTGCCAGCAGTTTCTCCCGGTACGAGCAGTACTTC	CASSFSRYEQYF	-	-	TRBV6-5	TRBJ2-7
TGCGCCAGCAGTGCAGCGACTAGCGGGGGGCTGGAGCAGTTCTTC	CASSAATSGGLEQFF	-	TRBD2	TRBV10-2	TRBJ2-1
TGCAGCGTTGCGGCAGGGGGCGCGAAAAACACCATATATTTT	CSVAAGGAKNTIYF	-	TRBD1	TRBV29-1	TRBJ1-3
TGTGCCAGCAGCTTGGGCTTCGGGAACCAGCCCCAGCATTTT	CASSLGFGNQPQHF	-	-	TRBV5-8	TRBJ1-5